This TCR beta chain is from a study of immune characterization of retroperitoneal liposarcoma. In TCRdb, the PCR reads were re-called with MiXCR into one record per CDR3 protein. The table records roughly 20,000 distinct CDR3 sequences, more than 35% of them present only once. This clonotype qualifies as medium-sized. Looked up from germline, CDR1 is MNHEY and CDR2 is SMNVEV (reference sequence). This CDR3 contains 14 residues. Trimming stripped 5 bases from V and 5 bases from J, with 13 bases between. This receptor was obtained from a male donor with retroperitoneal liposarcoma. Sequenced material: blood. The chain is built from TRBV27 and TRBJ2-1; D assignment may be TRBD1 or TRBD2 (5 bases each). This chain's CDR3 is CASSAGTTNNEQFF. CDR3 bases: TGTGCCAGCAGTGCCGGGACCACTAACAATGAGCAGTTCTTC.